What follows are 22 T cell receptor beta chains derived from one specimen sequenced in a study of shared clonotypes between healthy human individuals. TCRdb's table, derived via immunoSEQ multiplex PCR, lists solely in-frame clones and lacks some. Among under 2,000,000 clones listed, about 95% were seen once. As defined, naive CD8 cells were CD45RO-negative and positively selected for CCR7, with terminally differentiated effector memory CD45RA+ cells excluded. The sequenced sample was naive CD8+ T cells sorted from blood. Receptor source: a man between 18 and 29 years old in good health.

The rearrangement links TRBV6-1 to TRBJ1-1; D is unclear. Germline V CDR1 and CDR2: MNHNS, SASEGT. The CDR3 sequence is 15 residues long. Trimming pared 5 bases from V and 3 bases from J, leaving 16 bases between. CDR3 sequence (DNA): TGTGCCAGCAGTACTGACATCCGTAGGGACACTGAAGCTTTCTTT. It is translated as CASSTDIRRDTEAFF.

The CDR3 sequence: CASSYPHRDPFF. CDR3 DNA sequence: TGTGCCAGCAGTTACCCTCACAGGGACCCTTTCTTT. The chain carries TRBV27 and TRBJ1-1, with D tentatively TRBD1 (6 bases). Trimming pared 4 bases from V and 12 bases from J, leaving 15 bases between. CDR1 and CDR2 (germline): MNHEY, SMNVEV (reference sequence). This CDR3 has 12 amino acids.

The gene calls are TRBV27 and TRBJ1-2; TRBD1 is a possible D gene (6 bases). Germline values: CDR1 MNHEY, CDR2 SMNVEV (reference sequence). The V gene lost 2 bases and the J gene lost 4 bases, with 20 bases spanning the gap. There are 17 residues in the CDR3. The CDR3 DNA follows: TGTGCCAGCAGTTTAGACGGCGGCAGGGGAGGCCTCTATGGCTACACCTTC. Its translation: CASSLDGGRGGLYGYTF.

The chain is built from TRBV27 and TRBJ1-1; 10 positions match TRBD1. Germline loops: CDR1 MNHEY, CDR2 SMNVEV (reference sequence). The CDR3 has 15 residues. With 8 bases clipped from V and 4 bases from J, the junction kept 10 bases outside the gene matches. The CDR3 DNA reads TGTGCCAGCCTCCGGGACAGGGGTATATTCACTGAAGCTTTCTTT. It translates to CASLRDRGIFTEAFF.

The V and J genes are TRBV15 and TRBJ2-5; D remains unclear. The germline CDR1 and CDR2 sequences are LNHNV and YYDKDF (reference sequence). Trimming stripped 3 bases from V and 0 bases from J, with 11 bases between. The CDR3 extends over 15 amino acids. CDR3 in amino acids: CATSRAPAYQETQYF. As DNA, the CDR3 is TGTGCCACCAGCAGGGCCCCAGCGTACCAAGAGACCCAGTACTTC. Looking up the rest from reference TRBV15 and TRBJ2-5 gives the full variable domain: DAMVIQNPRYQVTQFGKPVTLSCSQTLNHNVMYWYQQKSSQAPKLLFHYYDKDFNNEADTPDNFQSRRPNTSFCFLDIRSPGLGDTAMYLCATSRAPAYQETQYFGPGTRLLVL.

On this clone: Sequence at one end of the junction differs from germline and may be a read error. The chain joins TRBV19 to TRBJ1-5; a possible D gene is TRBD1 (5 bases). Germline values: CDR1 LNHDA, CDR2 SQIVND (reference sequence). The CDR3 spans 15 residues. As DNA, the CDR3 is TGTGCCAGTAGCATAGATGGGGGGGGTACTCAGCCCCAGCATTTT. This encodes CASSIDGGGTQPQHF.

This CDR3 is CASSTTGTASRSGANVLTF. The CDR3 DNA reads TGTGCCAGTTCCACTACCGGGACAGCCTCCCGCTCTGGGGCCAACGTCCTGACTTTC. The chain is built from TRBV27 and TRBJ2-6; 7 positions agree with TRBD1. Germline V gene lookup returns CDR1 MNHEY and CDR2 SMNVEV (reference sequence). V trimming: 9 bases; J trimming: 0 bases; junction bases outside the gene matches: 17. The CDR3 is made up of 19 amino acids.

The genes are TRBV6-5 and TRBJ2-6, with a possible D match to TRBD1 (6 bases). Deletions cut 4 bases from V and 2 bases from J, with 6 bases between. CDR3 length: 14 amino acids. The germline CDR1 and CDR2 sequences are MNHEY and SVGAGI. In DNA form, the CDR3 reads TGTGCCAGCAGTTCAGGGGCTGGGGCCAACGTCCTGACTTTC. It translates to CASSSGAGANVLTF.

J is TRBJ2-7 and V is TRBV5-1; tentatively, D is TRBD2 (6 bases). The germline gives CDR1 SGHRS, CDR2 YFSETQ. Deletions cut 4 bases from V and 9 bases from J, with 14 bases between. The CDR3 totals 12 residues. The CDR3 is CASSPTDGRQYF. CDR3 DNA sequence: TGCGCCAGCAGCCCGACGGACGGGAGGCAGTACTTC.

To note about this clone: Other DNA sequences from this sample encode an identical CDR3 as well. The V gene is TRBV27, the J gene TRBJ2-7; 7 bases are shared with TRBD1. V trimming: 6 bases; J trimming: 1 base; junction bases outside the gene matches: 3. The CDR3 is 13 amino acids. CDR1 and CDR2 from the germline V gene are MNHEY and SMNVEV (reference sequence). This CDR3 reads CASSRGQSYEQYF. CDR3 sequence (DNA): TGTGCCAGCAGCCGGGGACAGTCCTACGAGCAGTACTTC.

On this clone itself: The same CDR3 also results from other DNA sequences found in this sample. The chain uses TRBV6-5 and TRBJ1-1; 8 bases agree with TRBD1. The germline V gene encodes CDR1 MNHEY and CDR2 SVGAGI. The CDR3 covers 13 residues. V shed 6 bases, J shed 4 bases, and the junction held 4 bases outside the gene matches. The CDR3 DNA is TGTGCCAGCAGCCCCACAGGGGGCACTGAAGCTTTCTTT. It is translated as CASSPTGGTEAFF.

The rearrangement uses TRBV13 and TRBJ2-7; TRBD1 is a possible D gene (5 bases). V gave up 6 bases and J gave up 4 bases, with 13 bases separating them. There are 13 residues in the CDR3. Germline V gene lookup returns CDR1 PRHDT and CDR2 FYEKMQ (reference sequence). CDR3 in amino acids: CASSSVQAYEQYF. The CDR3, as DNA: TGTGCCAGCAGTTCTGTACAGGCGTACGAGCAGTACTTC.

This chain uses TRBV10-3 with TRBJ1-4; no firm D call. The germline V and J ends were trimmed by 6 bases and 13 bases, with 9 bases remaining between them. Germline lookup yields CDR1 ENHRY and CDR2 SYGVKD. The CDR3 loop spans 10 amino acids. CDR3 coding DNA: TGTGCCATCAGGGGAGAGGGACTGTTTTTT. Protein product: CAIRGEGLFF.

The J gene is TRBJ2-5, the V gene TRBV7-9, with D possibly being TRBD1 or TRBD2 (6 bases each). Trimming removed 1 base from V and 3 bases from J, with 15 bases in between. The V gene's germline CDR1 is SEHNR and CDR2 FQNEAQ (reference sequence). This CDR3 has 16 amino acids. This CDR3 is CASSLGGWGAEETQYF. The CDR3 bases are TGTGCCAGCAGCTTAGGTGGCTGGGGGGCGGAAGAGACCCAGTACTTC. Together with reference TRBV7-9 and TRBJ2-5, the CDR3 gives the full variable domain: DTGVSQNPRHKITKRGQNVTFRCDPISEHNRLYWYRQTLGQGPEFLTYFQNEAQLEKSRLLSDRFSAERPKGSFSTLEIQRTEQGDSAMYLCASSLGGWGAEETQYFGPGTRLLVL.

The J gene is TRBJ2-3, the V gene TRBV28, with D unresolved. The CDR3 is 14 residues long. Germline V gene lookup returns CDR1 MDHEN and CDR2 SYDVKM. The germline V and J ends were trimmed by 3 bases and 1 base, with 8 bases remaining between them. Written as DNA, the CDR3 is TGTGCCAGCAGTTTCCTAGACCGCACAGATACGCAGTATTTT. Its protein product is CASSFLDRTDTQYF.

V is TRBV4-1 and J is TRBJ1-6; D gene unclear. The V end lost 1 base, the J end lost 2 bases, and 9 bases lay between the germline ends. CDR3 length: 16 residues. Germline assignment: CDR1 MGHRA and CDR2 YSYEKL. CDR3 loop: CASSQGRVAYNSPLHF. The CDR3 DNA reads as TGCGCCAGCAGCCAAGGACGTGTCGCCTATAATTCACCCCTCCACTTT.

This clone showed up just once. CDR3 in amino acids: CASSLKLGKYTDTQYF. CDR3 nucleotides: TGTGCCAGCAGCTTAAAGCTGGGAAAGTACACAGATACGCAGTATTTT. The V gene is TRBV11-1, the J gene TRBJ2-3; no reliable D call. The ends were cut back, 2 bases at V and 2 bases at J, with 14 bases in the middle. CDR3 length: 16 residues. CDR1 and CDR2 from the germline V gene are SGHAT and FQDESV (reference sequence).

CDR3 sequence reads: CASSVPDSYGYTF. CDR3 DNA sequence: TGCGCCAGCAGCGTCCCGGACAGTTATGGCTACACCTTC. J is TRBJ1-2 and V is TRBV5-1, with D tentatively TRBD1 (6 bases). This CDR3 spans 13 amino acids. Germline loops: CDR1 SGHRS, CDR2 YFSETQ. V gave up 4 bases and J gave up 5 bases, with 12 bases separating them.

CDR3 sequence reads: CALAGDRHYGYTF. The DNA of the CDR3 is TGTGCCCTGGCCGGGGATCGGCATTATGGCTACACCTTC. The chain combines TRBV6-1 with TRBJ1-2, with D unclear. Trimming removed 11 bases at V and 5 bases at J, with 18 bases between. The CDR3 sequence is 13 residues long. CDR1 is MNHNS, CDR2 SASEGT, per germline.

The chain links TRBV7-8 to TRBJ2-7; 7 positions match TRBD1. Trimming cost V 4 bases and J 4 bases; bases outside gene matches: 1. CDR1 and CDR2 (germline): SGHVS, FQNEAQ. CDR3 length: 12 amino acids. CDR3 coding DNA: TGTGCCAGCAGCTCCAGGGGGTACGAGCAGTACTTC. Protein: CASSSRGYEQYF.

The rearrangement joins TRBV13 to TRBJ1-1; the D is unclear. This CDR3 spans 12 amino acids. The V gene's germline CDR1 is PRHDT and CDR2 FYEKMQ (reference sequence). V lost 8 bases and J lost 0, with 7 bases in between. As DNA, the CDR3 is TGTGCCAGCCGCCTCATGAACACTGAAGCTTTCTTT. It translates to CASRLMNTEAFF.

This rearrangement joins TRBV4-1 to TRBJ2-7; 7 bases line up with TRBD2. Germline loops: CDR1 MGHRA, CDR2 YSYEKL. With V trimmed by 3 bases and J by 4 bases, 6 bases remained unmatched. CDR3 length: 14 amino acids. The CDR3 DNA follows: TGCGCCAGCAGCCATTCTGGGGGGGATTACGAGCAGTACTTC. Its protein is CASSHSGGDYEQYF.